Detailed here is one T cell receptor (beta chain). Its antigen is unknown. This entry is derived from a study of cytomegalovirus exposure and HLA in healthy donors. In the PCR, 60 Vbeta and 13 Jbeta primers were used. The authors' processing: The count from a later analysis was 60 million to 85 million unique TCR beta chains, 9 million to 12 million of them shared. Clones were sequenced by immunoSEQ multiplex PCR, and TCRdb holds only the in-frame ones, with some missing. That table supplies the V and J calls and clone size; D and trimming were determined from the DNA. The sample contains over 100,000 clones, roughly three quarters of which appear only once. Study-level results: Sequencing depth across donors, presence/absence analyses assumed, was roughly uniform. The authors enumerated 150 to 200 TCR beta chains as linked to cytomegalovirus. For most TCR beta V segments, an earlier analysis put the productive rate at about 87% or about 30% of the time.

V gave up 4 bases and J gave up 8 bases, with 12 bases separating them. The CDR3 sequence is 13 residues long. The germline V gene has CDR1 SEHNR and CDR2 FQNEAQ (reference sequence). This rearrangement joins TRBV7-9 to TRBJ2-4; the D gene is possibly TRBD2 (5 bases). The sequencing input was PBMCs. The receptor comes from a woman younger than 30 in good health and CMV-seropositive. The CDR3: CASSSRRGDIQYF. CDR3 coding DNA: TGTGCCAGCAGCTCCCGTCGGGGAGACATTCAGTACTTC.